The source of this T cell receptor beta chain is a study of shared clonotypes between healthy human individuals. The study, taken as a whole, reports: For sorted subsets, rarefaction showed incomplete sequencing despite large depth.

Here immunoSEQ multiplex PCR was the method, and the copy in TCRdb shows in-frame clones only, minus some. The sample shows 2 million to 2.5 million clones, approximately 96% of them seen only once. Germline V gene sequence: CDR1 KGHSH, CDR2 LQKENI. The J segment lost 9 bases and the V segment lost 1 base, leaving 5 bases of the junction unmatched. This CDR3 spans 16 amino acids. Points on this clone: The target antigen is unknown.

The sequenced sample was naive CD4+ T cells sorted from blood. Subset noted: CD45RA+ positively selected. The sequence derives from a man between 18 and 29 years old in good health. The chain recombines TRBV18 with TRBJ2-1; 14 nucleotides agree with TRBD2. As DNA, the CDR3 is TGTGCCAGCTCACCACGACTAGCGGGAGGGCCGGGTGAGCAGTTCTTC. It specifies CASSPRLAGGPGEQFF.